Listed below are T cell receptor beta chains from one sample, sequenced in a study of Ad26.COV2.S vaccination and SARS-CoV-2 variants. The table came from immunoSEQ multiplex PCR; TCRdb's copy has only in-frame clones and leaves some out. This sample has 300,000 to 500,000 clones, with less than 90% found just once. Sample: peripheral blood, taken in a trial of Ad26.COV2.S vaccine versus placebo. Receptors were obtained from a person aged 18 to 59 who received the Ad26.COV2.S COVID-19 vaccine or a placebo. The conserved cysteine and the conserved F or W are not part of the CDR3 here. Clone sizes are given selectively: once, few, many, or a class where the clone is expanded.

v_gene,j_gene,abundance,CDR3aa
TRBV28,TRBJ1-6,.,ASSFTLSEGPLH
TRBV2,TRBJ2-3,.,ASSGDTDTQY
TRBV6-1,TRBJ1-5,.,ASSDQGGQPQH
TRBV3-1/TRBV3-2,TRBJ2-1,.,ASSQEQGAYNEQF
TRBV5-4,TRBJ2-3,.,ASSPPGGLDTQY
TRBV5-5,TRBJ1-5,once,ASSLEGQGGQPQH
TRBV27,TRBJ1-3,few,ASRGMTAGPSGNTIY
TRBV19,TRBJ1-1,once,ASSISRKAF
TRBV11-1,TRBJ2-1,.,ASSLGQGIVGEQF
TRBV9,TRBJ1-3,.,ASSVEGPGRGNTIY
TRBV5-4,TRBJ1-1,.,ASSLGQGARTEAF
TRBV7-6,TRBJ2-3,.,ASSLAAGARTDTQY
TRBV27,TRBJ2-1,.,ASSLDRAGNEQF
TRBV6-4,TRBJ2-3,.,ASNLRGADTDTQY
TRBV24-1,TRBJ2-3,.,ATSDETGSDTQY
TRBV7-2,TRBJ2-2,.,ASSRTGAGELF
TRBV14,TRBJ2-7,few,ASSHYRQGPTYEQY
TRBV6-6,TRBJ1-4,.,ASSTPGLPNEKLF